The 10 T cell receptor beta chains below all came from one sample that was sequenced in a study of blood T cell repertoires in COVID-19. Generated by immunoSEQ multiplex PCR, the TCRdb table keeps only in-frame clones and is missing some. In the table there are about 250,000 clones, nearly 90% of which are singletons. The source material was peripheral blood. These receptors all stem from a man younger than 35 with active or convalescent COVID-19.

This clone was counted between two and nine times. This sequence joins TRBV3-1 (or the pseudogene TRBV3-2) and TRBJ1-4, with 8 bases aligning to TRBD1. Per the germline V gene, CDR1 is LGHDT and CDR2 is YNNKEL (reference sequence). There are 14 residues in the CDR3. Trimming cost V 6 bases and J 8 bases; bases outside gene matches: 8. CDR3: CASRPGTGSEKLFF. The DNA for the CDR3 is TGTGCCAGCAGGCCCGGGACAGGATCCGAAAAACTGTTTTTT.

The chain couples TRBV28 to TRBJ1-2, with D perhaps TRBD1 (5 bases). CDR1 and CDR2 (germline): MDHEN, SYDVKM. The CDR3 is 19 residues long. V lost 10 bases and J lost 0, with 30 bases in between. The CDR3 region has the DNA TGTGCCACCACCACGGGTCAGGGACTCGGGTCTCGTCCTAACTATGGCTACACCTTC. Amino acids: CATTTGQGLGSRPNYGYTF.

The CDR3 DNA reads TGTGCCATCAGTGACACCGGGACAGGGTACGACGAGCAGTACTTC. Encoded protein: CAISDTGTGYDEQYF. This sequence joins TRBV10-3 and TRBJ2-7, with 9 positions matching TRBD1. The germline V gene encodes CDR1 ENHRY and CDR2 SYGVKD. The CDR3 extends over 15 amino acids. The J segment lost 5 bases and the V segment lost 3 bases, leaving 8 bases of the junction unmatched.

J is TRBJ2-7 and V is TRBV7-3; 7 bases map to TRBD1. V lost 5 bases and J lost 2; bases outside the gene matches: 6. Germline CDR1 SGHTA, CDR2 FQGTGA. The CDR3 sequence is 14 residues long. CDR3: CASSPTGNPYEQYF. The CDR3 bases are TGTGCCAGCAGCCCGACAGGGAACCCCTACGAGCAGTACTTC.

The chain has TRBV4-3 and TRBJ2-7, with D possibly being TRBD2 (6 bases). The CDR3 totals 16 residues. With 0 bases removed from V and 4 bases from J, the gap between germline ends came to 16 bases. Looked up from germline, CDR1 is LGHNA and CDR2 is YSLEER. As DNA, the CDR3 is TGCGCCAGCAGCCAAGAGGGGGGTATGAAGCCGTACGAGCAGTACTTC. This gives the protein CASSQEGGMKPYEQYF.

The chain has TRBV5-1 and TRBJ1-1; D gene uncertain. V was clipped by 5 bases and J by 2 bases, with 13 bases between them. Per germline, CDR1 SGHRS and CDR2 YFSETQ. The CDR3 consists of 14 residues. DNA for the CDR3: TGCGCCAGCAGTCTCCCCGGACTTAACACTGAAGCTTTCTTT. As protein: CASSLPGLNTEAFF.

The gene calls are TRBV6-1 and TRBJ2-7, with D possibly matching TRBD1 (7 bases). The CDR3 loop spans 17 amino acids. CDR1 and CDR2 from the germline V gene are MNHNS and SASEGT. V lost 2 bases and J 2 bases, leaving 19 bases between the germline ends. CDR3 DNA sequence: TGTGCCAGCAGTGAAAGACCCTTTCAGGGGGGCCCCTACGAGCAGTACTTC. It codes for CASSERPFQGGPYEQYF.

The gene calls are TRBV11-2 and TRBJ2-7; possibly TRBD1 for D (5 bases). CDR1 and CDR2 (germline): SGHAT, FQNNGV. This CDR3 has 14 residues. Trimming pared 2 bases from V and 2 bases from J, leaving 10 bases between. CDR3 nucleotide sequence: TGTGCCAGCAGCTTATTCAAGGGGCCCTACGAGCAGTACTTC. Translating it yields CASSLFKGPYEQYF.

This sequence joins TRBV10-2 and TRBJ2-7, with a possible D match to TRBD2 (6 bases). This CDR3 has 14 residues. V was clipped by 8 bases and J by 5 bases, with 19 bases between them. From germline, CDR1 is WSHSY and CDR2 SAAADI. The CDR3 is CASGIGLFIDEQYF. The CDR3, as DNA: TGCGCCAGCGGAATCGGACTATTTATAGACGAGCAGTACTTC.

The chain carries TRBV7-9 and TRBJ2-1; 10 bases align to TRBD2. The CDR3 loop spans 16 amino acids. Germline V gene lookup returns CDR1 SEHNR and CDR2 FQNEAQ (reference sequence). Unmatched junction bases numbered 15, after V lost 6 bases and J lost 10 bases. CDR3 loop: CASRDLAGAADEEQFF. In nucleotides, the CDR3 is TGTGCCAGCAGGGATCTAGCGGGAGCCGCAGACGAGGAGCAGTTCTTC.